Following are 11 T cell receptor beta chains from one sample sequenced in a study of cytomegalovirus exposure and HLA in healthy donors (dated by TCRdb to 2016 to 2017). To prepare the library, the immunoSEQ multiplex PCR assay was applied. TCRdb holds this immuneACCESS table with in-frame rearrangements only. Some clones are missing; in checked studies, unresolved V genes explain under half, and the rest has no known cause. Here the sample has about 49,000 clones; 85% to 95% occur a single time. The top ten constitute more than 1.4% of the sample. The sample taken for sequencing was PBMCs. The source of these receptors is a man between 18 and 35 years old in good health and CMV-seronegative.

V is TRBV10-1 and J is TRBJ2-1; 12 positions match TRBD2. The CDR3 is made up of 15 amino acids. Germline loops: CDR1 WNHNN, CDR2 SYGVQD (reference sequence). The ends lost 3 bases at V and 5 bases at J; junction bases unmatched: 2. Here the CDR3 reads CASSDPSGGDNEQFF. In DNA form, the CDR3 reads TGCGCCAGCAGTGACCCTAGCGGGGGGGACAATGAGCAGTTCTTC.

The chain recombines TRBV27 with TRBJ2-1; 9 bases are a match to TRBD1. CDR3 length: 16 residues. J lost 6 bases, V lost 8 bases, and 14 bases had no gene match. Per germline, CDR1 MNHEY and CDR2 SMNVEV (reference sequence). The CDR3 bases are TGTGCCAGCTTCAAATCCGGGACAGGGTTTCCCAATGAGCAGTTCTTC. It encodes CASFKSGTGFPNEQFF.

V usage is TRBV28 and J usage is TRBJ2-7; TRBD1 agrees at 8 bases. The CDR3 is 16 residues long. Germline trimming cut 1 base from V and 1 base from J; bases unmatched to any gene: 6. The germline V gene encodes CDR1 MDHEN and CDR2 SYDVKM. The CDR3 DNA reads TGTGCCAGCAGTTTATCCCCCGGGACAGGTTCCTACGAGCAGTACTTC. This codes for CASSLSPGTGSYEQYF.

V gene TRBV9 combines with J gene TRBJ2-1; 9 bases agree with TRBD2. Trimming took 3 bases from V and 9 from J; bases not matched to a gene: 13. Germline lookup yields CDR1 SGDLS and CDR2 YYNGEE. CDR3 size: 16 residues. CDR3 sequence: CASSGPGTAGGGEQFF. The CDR3 DNA reads TGTGCCAGCAGCGGCCCCGGGACAGCGGGAGGCGGTGAGCAGTTCTTC.

This clone was counted only a few times. The V gene is TRBV4-1, the J gene TRBJ1-4; no definite D call. V shed 4 bases and J shed 8 bases, with 5 bases lying between them. Per germline, CDR1 MGHRA and CDR2 YSYEKL. The CDR3 is 11 residues long. CDR3 in amino acids: CASSLHEKLFF. The CDR3 DNA sequence: TGCGCCAGCAGCCTACACGAAAAACTGTTTTTT.

The V and J genes are TRBV7-3 and TRBJ2-2, with 11 bases aligning to TRBD2. The CDR3 spans 18 residues. Germline V gene sequence: CDR1 SGHTA, CDR2 FQGTGA. Trimming removed 2 bases from V and 5 bases from J; junction bases left unmatched: 10. CDR3 loop: CASSLGGSGRAGTGELFF. CDR3 nucleotides: TGTGCCAGCAGCTTAGGTGGTAGCGGGAGGGCCGGAACCGGGGAGCTGTTTTTT.

The chain links TRBV7-8 to TRBJ2-3; 8 bases are shared with TRBD2. The V and J ends lost 6 bases and 4 bases, in that order; junction bases with no gene match: 12. CDR1 and CDR2 from the germline V gene are SGHVS and FQNEAQ. This CDR3 spans 16 amino acids. CDR3 sequence (DNA): TGTGCCAGCAGGCGGGGGACTAGTGTAATATCAGATACGCAGTATTTT. Translating it yields CASRRGTSVISDTQYF. Variable domain in full (rest from reference TRBV7-8 and TRBJ2-3): GAGVSQSPRYKVAKRGQDVALRCDPISGHVSLFWYQQALGQGPEFLTYFQNEAQLDKSGLPSDRFFAERPEGSVSTLKIQRTQQEDSAVYLCASRRGTSVISDTQYFGPGTRLTVL.

The CDR3 nucleotides are TGTGCCAGCAGCTCCTACAAACGACTAGCGGGAGTATCAGTCGAGCAGTACTTC. Translated: CASSSYKRLAGVSVEQYF. The chain joins TRBV7-2 to TRBJ2-7; 12 nucleotides match TRBD2. The V gene's germline CDR1 is SGHTA and CDR2 FQGNSA. The CDR3 runs 18 residues. Trimming took 4 bases from V and 6 from J; bases not matched to a gene: 16.

V and J are TRBV27 and TRBJ2-7, with TRBD2 matching 8 bases. This CDR3 region has 14 residues. J lost 7 bases, V lost 0 bases, and 5 bases had no gene match. Germline lookup yields CDR1 MNHEY and CDR2 SMNVEV (reference sequence). CDR3 bases: TGTGCCAGCAGTTTATCGCCGGGAGGGGGAGAGCAGTACTTC. Translation: CASSLSPGGGEQYF.

The chain couples TRBV7-9 to TRBJ1-3; D gene uncertain. The CDR3 loop spans 12 amino acids. V lost 5 bases to trimming and J lost 4 bases, with 6 bases between them. Per germline, CDR1 SEHNR and CDR2 FQNEAQ (reference sequence). In nucleotides, the CDR3 is TGTGCCAGCAGCCAGGAAGGAAACACCATATATTTT. Its protein is CASSQEGNTIYF.

This chain links TRBV6-5 with TRBJ1-3; D is possibly TRBD1 (6 bases). Germline assignment: CDR1 MNHEY and CDR2 SVGAGI. The CDR3 contains 16 residues. V was trimmed by 2 bases and J by 4 bases, leaving 15 bases between them. CDR3 sequence (DNA): TGTGCCAGCAGTTACACCGTGCCGGGACAAGGAAACACCATATATTTT. This translates into CASSYTVPGQGNTIYF.